The rows below give T cell receptor beta chains drawn from one sample of a study of blood T cells in healthy people across ages. TCRdb called the 5' RACE reads again in MiXCR, with one record for every CDR3 protein. The sample records some 760,000 distinct CDR3 sequences, around 25% being singletons. These data also featured in a second study, about T cells of mothers and their children.

Sample: blood. These receptors came from a boy between 10 and 17 years old in good health. Each CDR3 is given with its conserved first and last residue. Fields, in order: D gene, V gene, J gene, clone size, CDR3 DNA, CDR3 protein. The D gene is left open where the match is weak. Size tells how often a clone was seen (once, few, many) or the class of an expanded clone, and some rows leave it out.

TRBD1	TRBV29-1	TRBJ2-7	once	TGCAGCGTTGAAGATCAACAGGGGGCGAGGTACGAGCAGTACTTC	CSVEDQQGARYEQYF
NA	TRBV4-2	TRBJ2-5	few	TGTGCCAGCAGCCCCTGGTCTGGGGATGGGGAGACCCAGTACTTC	CASSPWSGDGETQYF
NA	TRBV5-1	TRBJ2-4	few	TGCGCCAGCAGCCCGGCGGGACAAGCGGCCAAAAACATTCAGTACTTC	CASSPAGQAAKNIQYF
TRBD1	TRBV12-3/TRBV12-4	TRBJ1-1	few	TGTGCCAGCAGATTGGACAGGGTAGGTGGGAACACTGAAGCTTTCTTT	CASRLDRVGGNTEAFF
NA	TRBV28	TRBJ2-7	few	TGTGCCAGCAGTTTAAGCGGAAGGGACGAGCAGTACTTC	CASSLSGRDEQYF
NA	TRBV5-1	TRBJ2-3	NA	TGCGCCAGCAGCCCCACGGATTCTGTCACAGATACGCAGTATTTT	CASSPTDSVTDTQYF
TRBD1	TRBV7-9	TRBJ1-4	NA	TGTGCCAGCAGCTCGACAGGGCCCGGGAGTGGAAAACTGTTTTTT	CASSSTGPGSGKLFF
TRBD2	TRBV29-1	TRBJ2-1	NA	TGCAGCGTGCGCCCTCTTTCACGCGGGGGGCCCTCGATAAAAGGCAATGAGCAGTTCTTC	CSVRPLSRGGPSIKGNEQFF
NA	TRBV28	TRBJ2-1	few	TGTGCCAGCAGTTTATCCCGAAATGAGCAGTTCTTC	CASSLSRNEQFF
TRBD1	TRBV20-1	TRBJ1-4	once	TGCAGTGCTAGTCTGACAGGGACGTCGGGAAAACTGTTTTTT	CSASLTGTSGKLFF
TRBD2	TRBV4-3	TRBJ2-1	NA	TGCGCCAGCAGCCGGACTAGCGGGCCACGCTCCTACAATGAGCAGTTCTTC	CASSRTSGPRSYNEQFF
NA	TRBV6-5	TRBJ2-5	NA	TGTGCCAGCAGTTACTCGAGGGACGGCCGGGGGGAGACCCAGTACTTC	CASSYSRDGRGETQYF
NA	TRBV7-9	TRBJ2-5	NA	TGTGCCAGCAGCCGAGTGGACACCCCGGAGGAGACCCAGTACTTC	CASSRVDTPEETQYF
TRBD1	TRBV5-1	TRBJ2-1	NA	TGCGCCAGCAGCGGACAGGGGGGTATTATTGAGCAGTTCTTC	CASSGQGGIIEQFF
NA	TRBV2	TRBJ2-7	NA	TGTGCCAGCAGTGAACAGGCGGGCCCGACCTACGAGCAGTACTTC	CASSEQAGPTYEQYF
NA	TRBV4-3	TRBJ1-1	NA	TGCGCCAGCAGCCAAGATCATGACAGGATCCCTGAAGCTTTCTTT	CASSQDHDRIPEAFF
NA	TRBV12-3/TRBV12-4	TRBJ2-1	many	TGTGCCAGCAGTTTCTCTCAGCGGTACAATGAGCAGTTCTTC	CASSFSQRYNEQFF
NA	TRBV28	TRBJ1-1	few	TGTGCCAGCAAACCGGGCCCGGGTGGCGCTGAAGCTTTCTTT	CASKPGPGGAEAFF
NA	TRBV29-1	TRBJ2-5	NA	TGCAGCGTTGAGGAGGGGTACAGGGAGGCCCAGTACTTC	CSVEEGYREAQYF
NA	TRBV24-1	TRBJ2-3	few	TGTGCCACCAGTGATTTGCAACTAGCAGATACGCAGTATTTT	CATSDLQLADTQYF
NA	TRBV29-1	TRBJ2-7	NA	TGCAGCGTTGAAGACAGGAGTACCTACGAGCAGTACTTC	CSVEDRSTYEQYF
NA	TRBV27	TRBJ1-1	few	TGTGCCAGCAGTTCCGATCGGACAGTGAGATATACCATGAACACTGAAGCTTTCTTT	CASSSDRTVRYTMNTEAFF
NA	TRBV19	TRBJ1-1	NA	TGTGCCAGTAGTATAGAAGGCAGCTTGAACACTGAAGCTTTCTTT	CASSIEGSLNTEAFF
NA	TRBV2	TRBJ1-2	few	TGTGCCAGCAGGACCGGGTCCCGCTATGGCTACACCTTC	CASRTGSRYGYTF
NA	TRBV10-3	TRBJ2-1	NA	TGTGCCATCAGTGACGGGCATCGGGATGAGCAGTTCTTC	CAISDGHRDEQFF
NA	TRBV9	TRBJ2-7	NA	TGTGCCAGCAGCGTAAGTCCTATAACAAGCTACGAGCAGTACTTC	CASSVSPITSYEQYF
NA	TRBV6-1	TRBJ2-5	NA	TGTGCCAGCAGTGATTTTTGGGGGCTAGGGGAGACCCAGTACTTC	CASSDFWGLGETQYF
NA	TRBV5-1	TRBJ2-7	NA	TGCGCCAGCAGCTTGGAGGCTAGCAGCGACGAGCAGTACTTC	CASSLEASSDEQYF
NA	TRBV20-1	TRBJ2-2	NA	TGCAGTGCTAGGCCCTGGGGGACCGGGGAGCTGTTTTTT	CSARPWGTGELFF
TRBD2	TRBV29-1	TRBJ2-3	NA	TGCAGCGTTGGAGGTAGCGGGGCCTCAGATACGCAGTATTTT	CSVGGSGASDTQYF
NA	TRBV7-8	TRBJ1-2	NA	TGTGCCAGCAGCTTAGTGATTTTGGAGGGGGAAACTCGACTATGGAGTTACACCTTC	CASSLVILEGETRLWSYTF
NA	TRBV12-3/TRBV12-4	TRBJ1-2	medium-sized	TGTGCCAGCAGCGGGGGGGGCTATGGCTACACCTTC	CASSGGGYGYTF
NA	TRBV20-1	TRBJ2-3	NA	TGCAGTGCGACCCATTTGAGCGGTCGCGCAGATACGCAGTATTTT	CSATHLSGRADTQYF
NA	TRBV20-1	TRBJ1-4	few	TGCAGTGCTCTTGCCGGGACATCGGATGAAAAACTGTTTTTT	CSALAGTSDEKLFF
TRBD1	TRBV2	TRBJ1-2	NA	TGTGCCAGCAGAGGACAGGGAGGCTATGGCTACACCTTC	CASRGQGGYGYTF
NA	TRBV3-1	TRBJ1-5	once	TGTGCCAGCAGCCAAGTTGATCAGCCCCAGCATTTT	CASSQVDQPQHF
NA	TRBV11-2	TRBJ1-1	few	TGTGCCAGCAGCTTTATCGCTGAAGCTTTCTTT	CASSFIAEAFF
TRBD2	TRBV28	TRBJ2-3	few	TGTGCCAGCAGTTCCCCTACGACTAGCAAAGTGAGCGAAGCGTATTTT	CASSSPTTSKVSEAYF
NA	TRBV11-3	TRBJ1-1	NA	TGTGCCAGCAGCTTTAACTTTCCAGGGGCTGAAGCTTTCTTT	CASSFNFPGAEAFF
NA	TRBV20-1	TRBJ2-5	few	TGCAGTGCCTTTAAGACCGTCGAGACCCAGTACTTC	CSAFKTVETQYF
NA	TRBV20-1	TRBJ1-4	NA	TGCAGTGCTAGAGAGCTCGGTCGGGAAAAACTGTTTTTT	CSARELGREKLFF
NA	TRBV5-5	TRBJ2-7	few	TGTGCCAGCAGCTTGTTTGGGGACTACGAGCAGTACTTC	CASSLFGDYEQYF
NA	TRBV5-1	TRBJ2-1	few	TGCGCCAGCAGCTTTGGAGACTCATACAATGAGCAGTTCTTC	CASSFGDSYNEQFF
NA	TRBV15	TRBJ2-1	NA	TGTGCCACCAGCGGAGGGACTGTTTTTTACAATGAGCAGTTCTTC	CATSGGTVFYNEQFF
TRBD1	TRBV18	TRBJ2-7	NA	TGTGCCAGCTCACCCAGGACAGGGACGGACGAGCAGTACTTC	CASSPRTGTDEQYF
TRBD1	TRBV7-7	TRBJ1-2	few	TGTGCTAGCAGCCCCCGACAGGGGGATCGCTTGGGCTACACCTTC	CASSPRQGDRLGYTF
NA	TRBV14	TRBJ2-5	NA	TGTGCCAGCAGCCAAGTCAGCGGCAAGCAAGAGACCCAGTACTTC	CASSQVSGKQETQYF
TRBD2	TRBV29-1	TRBJ2-3	once	TGCAGCGTTGTTTCACAGTGGGCTAGCGGGAGCCCAGATACGCAGTATTTT	CSVVSQWASGSPDTQYF
NA	TRBV29-1	TRBJ2-5	few	TGCAGCGTCGGAATCACTGCTGAAGAGACCCAGTACTTC	CSVGITAEETQYF
NA	TRBV7-7	TRBJ2-5	few	TGTGCTATTGGTAGCCAAGAGACCCAGTACTTC	CAIGSQETQYF
NA	TRBV29-1	TRBJ2-3	NA	TGCAGCGTTGAAGGGGCAGGGACAAGGGGCACAGATACGCAGTATTTT	CSVEGAGTRGTDTQYF
NA	TRBV29-1	TRBJ1-2	few	TGCAGCGTTGAAGAGCCCCAGGGCCCCACCTTTAACTATGGCTACACCTTC	CSVEEPQGPTFNYGYTF
NA	TRBV7-2	TRBJ2-7	few	TGTGCCAGCAGTCCCGGACAAATTACCGAGCAGTATTTC	CASSPGQITEQYF
TRBD2	TRBV7-2	TRBJ2-3	few	TGTGCCAGCAGCTTAGGGCCGGGAGGGGAGAACACAGATACGCAGTATTTT	CASSLGPGGENTDTQYF
NA	TRBV12-3/TRBV12-4	TRBJ2-1	few	TGTGCCAGCAGATCTTACAATGAGCAGTTCTTC	CASRSYNEQFF